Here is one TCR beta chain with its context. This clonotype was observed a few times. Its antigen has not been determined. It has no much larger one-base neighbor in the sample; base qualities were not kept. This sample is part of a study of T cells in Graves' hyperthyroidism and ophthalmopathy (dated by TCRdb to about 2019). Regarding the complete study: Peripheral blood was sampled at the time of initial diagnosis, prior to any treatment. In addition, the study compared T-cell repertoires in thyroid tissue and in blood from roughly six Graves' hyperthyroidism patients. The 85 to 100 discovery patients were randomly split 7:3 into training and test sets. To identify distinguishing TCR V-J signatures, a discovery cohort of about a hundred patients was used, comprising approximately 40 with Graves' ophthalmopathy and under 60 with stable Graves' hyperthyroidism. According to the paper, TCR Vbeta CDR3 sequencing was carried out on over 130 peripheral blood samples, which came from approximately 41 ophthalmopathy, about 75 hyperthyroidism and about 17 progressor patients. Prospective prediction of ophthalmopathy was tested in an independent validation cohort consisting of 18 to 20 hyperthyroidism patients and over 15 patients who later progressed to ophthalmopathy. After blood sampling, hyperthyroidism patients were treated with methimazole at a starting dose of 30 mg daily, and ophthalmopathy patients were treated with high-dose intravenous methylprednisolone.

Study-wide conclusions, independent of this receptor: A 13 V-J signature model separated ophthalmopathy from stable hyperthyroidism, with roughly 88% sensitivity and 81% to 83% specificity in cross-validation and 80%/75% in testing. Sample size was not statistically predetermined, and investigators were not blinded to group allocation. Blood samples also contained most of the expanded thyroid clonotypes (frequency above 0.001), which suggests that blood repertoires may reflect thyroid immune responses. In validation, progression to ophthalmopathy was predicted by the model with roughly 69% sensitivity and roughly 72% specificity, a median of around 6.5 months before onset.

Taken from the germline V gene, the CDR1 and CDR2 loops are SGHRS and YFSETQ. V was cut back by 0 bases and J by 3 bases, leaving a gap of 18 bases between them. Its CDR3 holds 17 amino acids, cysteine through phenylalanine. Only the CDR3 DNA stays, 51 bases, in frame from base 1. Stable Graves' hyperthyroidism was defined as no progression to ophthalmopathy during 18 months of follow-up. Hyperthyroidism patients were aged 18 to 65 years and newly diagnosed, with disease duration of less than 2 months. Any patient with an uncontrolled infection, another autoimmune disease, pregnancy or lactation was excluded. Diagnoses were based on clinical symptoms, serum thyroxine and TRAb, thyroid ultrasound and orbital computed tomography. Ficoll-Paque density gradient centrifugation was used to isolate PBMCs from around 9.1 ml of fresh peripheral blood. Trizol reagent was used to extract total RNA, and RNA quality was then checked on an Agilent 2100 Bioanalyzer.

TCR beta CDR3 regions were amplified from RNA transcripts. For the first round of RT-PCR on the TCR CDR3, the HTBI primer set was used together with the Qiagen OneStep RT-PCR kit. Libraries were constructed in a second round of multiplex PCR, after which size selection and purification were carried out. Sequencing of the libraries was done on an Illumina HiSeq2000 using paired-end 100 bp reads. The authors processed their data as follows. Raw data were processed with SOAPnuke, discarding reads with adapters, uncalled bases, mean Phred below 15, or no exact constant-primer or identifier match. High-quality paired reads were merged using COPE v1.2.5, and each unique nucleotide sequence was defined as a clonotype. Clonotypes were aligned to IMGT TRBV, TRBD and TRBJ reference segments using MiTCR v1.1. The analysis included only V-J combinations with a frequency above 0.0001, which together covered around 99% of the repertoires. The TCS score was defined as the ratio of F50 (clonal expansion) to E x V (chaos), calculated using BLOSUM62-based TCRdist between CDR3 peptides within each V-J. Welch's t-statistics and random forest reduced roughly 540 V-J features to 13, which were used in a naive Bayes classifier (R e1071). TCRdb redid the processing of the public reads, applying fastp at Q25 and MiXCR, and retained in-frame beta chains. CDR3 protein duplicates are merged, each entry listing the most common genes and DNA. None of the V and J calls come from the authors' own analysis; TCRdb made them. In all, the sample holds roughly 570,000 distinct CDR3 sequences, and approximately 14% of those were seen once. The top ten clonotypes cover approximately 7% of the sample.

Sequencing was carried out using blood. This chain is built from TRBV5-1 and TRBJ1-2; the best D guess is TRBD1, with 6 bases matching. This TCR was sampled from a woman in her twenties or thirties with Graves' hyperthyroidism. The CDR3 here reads CASSLVFGTSNHYGYTF. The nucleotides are TGCGCCAGCAGCTTGGTTTTCGGGACATCCAACCACTATGGCTACACCTTC.